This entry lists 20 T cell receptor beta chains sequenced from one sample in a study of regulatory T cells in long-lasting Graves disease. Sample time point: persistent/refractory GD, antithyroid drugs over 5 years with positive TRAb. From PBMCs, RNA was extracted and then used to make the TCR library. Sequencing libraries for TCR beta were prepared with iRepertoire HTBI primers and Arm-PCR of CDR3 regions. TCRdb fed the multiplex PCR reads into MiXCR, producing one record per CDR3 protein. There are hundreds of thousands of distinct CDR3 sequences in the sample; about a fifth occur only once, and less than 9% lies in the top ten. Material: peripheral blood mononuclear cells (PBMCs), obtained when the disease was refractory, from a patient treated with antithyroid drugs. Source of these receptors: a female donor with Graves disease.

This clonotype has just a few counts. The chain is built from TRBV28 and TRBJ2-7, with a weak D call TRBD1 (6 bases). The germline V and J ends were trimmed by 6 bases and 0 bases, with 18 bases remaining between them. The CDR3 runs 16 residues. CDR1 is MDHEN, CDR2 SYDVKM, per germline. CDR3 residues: CASRGADRQYSYEQYF. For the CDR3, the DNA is TGTGCCAGCAGGGGGGCCGATCGCCAATACTCCTACGAGCAGTACTTC.

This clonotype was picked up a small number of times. The CDR3 reads CASSSPQGAESQETQYF. Here the CDR3 DNA reads TGCGCCAGCAGCTCCCCACAGGGGGCAGAGAGCCAAGAGACCCAGTACTTC. The chain is built from TRBV5-1 and TRBJ2-5; 9 bases match TRBD1. Germline trimming cut 3 bases from V and 1 base from J; bases unmatched to any gene: 10. The germline V gene encodes CDR1 SGHRS and CDR2 YFSETQ. This CDR3 region has 17 residues.

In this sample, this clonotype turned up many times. This CDR3 reads CASSEIRVGGYTF. The CDR3 nucleotides are TGTGCCAGCAGTGAAATTCGGGTGGGTGGCTACACCTTC. The chain couples TRBV2 to TRBJ1-2; D gene ambiguous. V dropped 2 bases and J dropped 7 bases, with 11 bases sitting between them. The CDR3 is 13 residues long. The germline V gene encodes CDR1 SNHLY and CDR2 FYNNEI.

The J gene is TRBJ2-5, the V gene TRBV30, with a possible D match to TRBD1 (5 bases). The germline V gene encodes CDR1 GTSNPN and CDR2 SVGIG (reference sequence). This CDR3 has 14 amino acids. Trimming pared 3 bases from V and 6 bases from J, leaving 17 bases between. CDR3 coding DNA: TGTGCCTGGAGCCTTGAGGAAGGGGATAAGACCCAGTACTTC. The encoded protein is CAWSLEEGDKTQYF.

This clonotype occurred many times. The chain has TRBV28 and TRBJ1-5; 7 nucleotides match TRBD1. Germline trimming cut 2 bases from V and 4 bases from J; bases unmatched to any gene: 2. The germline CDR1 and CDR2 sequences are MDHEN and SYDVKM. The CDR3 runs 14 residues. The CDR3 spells CASSLTGQNQPQHF. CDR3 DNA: TGTGCCAGCAGTTTAACGGGACAGAATCAGCCCCAGCATTTT.

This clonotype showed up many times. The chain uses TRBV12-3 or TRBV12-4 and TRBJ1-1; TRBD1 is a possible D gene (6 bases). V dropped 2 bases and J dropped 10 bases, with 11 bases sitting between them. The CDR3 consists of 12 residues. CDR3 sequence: CASSLRGAGAFF. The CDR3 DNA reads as TGTGCCAGCAGTTTAAGGGGGGCCGGAGCTTTCTTT.

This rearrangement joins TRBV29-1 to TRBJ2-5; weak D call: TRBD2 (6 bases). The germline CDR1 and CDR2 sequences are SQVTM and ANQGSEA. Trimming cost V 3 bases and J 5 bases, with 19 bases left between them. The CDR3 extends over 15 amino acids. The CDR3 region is CSVDFKGVAGETQYF. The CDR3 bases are TGCAGCGTTGATTTTAAGGGCGTCGCGGGGGAGACCCAGTACTTC.

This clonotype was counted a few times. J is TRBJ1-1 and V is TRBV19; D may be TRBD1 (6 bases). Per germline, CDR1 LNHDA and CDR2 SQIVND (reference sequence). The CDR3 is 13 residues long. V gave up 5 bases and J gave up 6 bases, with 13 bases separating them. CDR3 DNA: TGTGCCAGTAGTCTCGGACAGATCGCTGAAGCTTTCTTT. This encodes CASSLGQIAEAFF.

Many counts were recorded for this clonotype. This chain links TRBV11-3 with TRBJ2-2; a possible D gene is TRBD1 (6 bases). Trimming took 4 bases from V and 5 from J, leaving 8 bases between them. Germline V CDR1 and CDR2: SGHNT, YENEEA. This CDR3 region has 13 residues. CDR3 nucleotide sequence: TGTGCCAGCAGCTCAGGGGTTACCGGGGAGCTGTTTTTT. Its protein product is CASSSGVTGELFF.

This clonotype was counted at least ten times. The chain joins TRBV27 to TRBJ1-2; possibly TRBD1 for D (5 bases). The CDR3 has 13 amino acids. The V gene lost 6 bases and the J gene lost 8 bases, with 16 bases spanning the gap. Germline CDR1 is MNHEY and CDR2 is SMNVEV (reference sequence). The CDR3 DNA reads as TGTGCCAGCAGCCGCCAGACCGGGGGAGGCTACACCTTC. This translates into CASSRQTGGGYTF.

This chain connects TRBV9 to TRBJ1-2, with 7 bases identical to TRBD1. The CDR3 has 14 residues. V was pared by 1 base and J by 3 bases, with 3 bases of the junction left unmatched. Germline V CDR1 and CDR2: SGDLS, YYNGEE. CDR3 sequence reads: CASSVQGEDYGYTF. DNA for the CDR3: TGTGCCAGCAGCGTACAGGGGGAAGACTATGGCTACACCTTC.

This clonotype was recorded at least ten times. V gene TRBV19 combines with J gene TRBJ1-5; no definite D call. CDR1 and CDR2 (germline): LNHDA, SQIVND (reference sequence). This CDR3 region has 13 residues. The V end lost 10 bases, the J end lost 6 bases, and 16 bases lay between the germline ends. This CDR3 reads CATHPWRGQPQHF. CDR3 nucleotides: TGTGCCACCCATCCCTGGAGAGGTCAGCCCCAGCATTTT.

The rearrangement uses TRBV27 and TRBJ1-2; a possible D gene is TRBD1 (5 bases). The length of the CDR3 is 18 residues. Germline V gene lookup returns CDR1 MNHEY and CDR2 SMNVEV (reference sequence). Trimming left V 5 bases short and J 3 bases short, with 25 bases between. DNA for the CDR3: TGTGCCAGCAGTCGATTTATCCCCCGGGGCAGCCAAGACTATGGCTACACCTTC. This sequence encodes CASSRFIPRGSQDYGYTF.

The CDR3 sequence: CAISDVGNSNQPQHF. The CDR3, as DNA: TGTGCCATCAGTGATGTCGGGAATAGCAATCAGCCCCAGCATTTT. This rearrangement joins TRBV10-3 to TRBJ1-5, with D hard to call. From germline, CDR1 is ENHRY and CDR2 SYGVKD. The CDR3 consists of 15 residues. The germline V and J ends were trimmed by 3 bases and 0 bases, with 9 bases remaining between them.

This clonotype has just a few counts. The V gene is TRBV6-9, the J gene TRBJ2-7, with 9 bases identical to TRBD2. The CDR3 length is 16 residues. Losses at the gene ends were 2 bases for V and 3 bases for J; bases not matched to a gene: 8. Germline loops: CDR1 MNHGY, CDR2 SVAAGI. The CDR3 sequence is CASSYAASGTLYEQYF. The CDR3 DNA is TGTGCCAGCAGTTATGCAGCTAGCGGGACCCTCTACGAGCAGTACTTC.

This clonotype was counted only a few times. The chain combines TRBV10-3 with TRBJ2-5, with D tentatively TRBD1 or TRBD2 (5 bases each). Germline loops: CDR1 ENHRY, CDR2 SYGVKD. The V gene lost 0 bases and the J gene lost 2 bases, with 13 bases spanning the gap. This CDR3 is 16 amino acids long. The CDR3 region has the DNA TGTGCCATCAGTGAGTCGCAGGGTCGGGGTCAAGAGACCCAGTACTTC. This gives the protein CAISESQGRGQETQYF.

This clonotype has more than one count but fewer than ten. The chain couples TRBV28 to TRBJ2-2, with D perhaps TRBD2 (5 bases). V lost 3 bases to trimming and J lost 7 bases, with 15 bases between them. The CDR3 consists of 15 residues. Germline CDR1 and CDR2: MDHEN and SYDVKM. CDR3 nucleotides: TGTGCCAGCAGTTTGATGAGGGTCCGGGGCGGGGAGCTGTTTTTT. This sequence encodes CASSLMRVRGGELFF.

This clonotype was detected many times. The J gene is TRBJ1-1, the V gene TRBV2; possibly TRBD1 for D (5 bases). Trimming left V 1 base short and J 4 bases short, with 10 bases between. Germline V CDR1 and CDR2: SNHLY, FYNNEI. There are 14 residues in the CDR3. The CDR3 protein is CASSEGGPSTEAFF. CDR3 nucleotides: TGTGCCAGCAGTGAAGGGGGACCGAGCACTGAAGCTTTCTTT.

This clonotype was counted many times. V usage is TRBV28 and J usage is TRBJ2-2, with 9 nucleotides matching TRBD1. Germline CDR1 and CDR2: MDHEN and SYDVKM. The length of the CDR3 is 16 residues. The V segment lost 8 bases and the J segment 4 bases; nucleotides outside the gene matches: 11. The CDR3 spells CASLTKRTGVTGELFF. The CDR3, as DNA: TGTGCCAGCCTCACGAAGAGGACAGGGGTCACCGGGGAGCTGTTTTTT.

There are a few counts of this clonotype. For the CDR3, the DNA is TGTGCCAGCAGTAACAGGGTTGGGGCCAACGTCCTGACTTTC. Translating it yields CASSNRVGANVLTF. The gene calls are TRBV6-1 and TRBJ2-6, with D maybe TRBD1 (6 bases). The CDR3 extends over 14 amino acids. In germline, CDR1 is MNHNS, CDR2 SASEGT. V was pared by 5 bases and J by 3 bases, with 8 bases between.